Given below is one T cell receptor beta chain in context. Its antigen remains undetermined. One base away there is no much larger clone; base qualities are not given. Blood RNA was extracted from unsorted whole blood using TRIzol reagent, and germline DNA was obtained with the DNeasy Blood & Tissue kit. At the time of sampling, the patients had chronic HBV infection and had not received any treatment. Before surgery, four milliliters of peripheral blood were collected into K2EDTA tubes. Trimming takes 8 bases from V and 0 bases from J, and the germline ends sit 17 bases apart. Counted from cysteine to phenylalanine, this CDR3 has 16 amino acids. Kept here is only the CDR3 DNA, which spans 48 bases and is read in frame from base 1. The CDR1 and CDR2 encoded by the germline V gene (reference sequence) are PRHDT and FYEKMQ. The record originates from a study of tumor-infiltrating lymphocytes in primary liver carcinoma (dated by TCRdb to the late 2010s). For context, the study as a whole: Between late 2015 and March 2016, a few patients in China with histopathologically diagnosed primary liver carcinoma had surgical resection. The five patients, three men and two women aged 30 to 69 years, had hepatocellular carcinoma (four) or combined HCC and intrahepatic cholangiocarcinoma (one). The tumors of the five patients were staged as T1-T3 N0M0, with maximum diameters ranging from about 4 to 11 cm. Each sample produced roughly 3.65 to 7.13 million productive TCRbeta reads, and read depth showed no significant difference between tissue types. TCRbeta repertoire sequencing, expression microarrays and whole-exome sequencing were combined in the study across five regions of each liver tumor, with adjacent normal tissue and blood also included. A total of about 35 specimens from 5 patients, comprising about 25 tumor regions, 5 adjacent noncancerous liver tissues and 5 peripheral blood samples, were covered by TCRbeta repertoire sequencing. Repertoires from technical replicates were highly reproducible, with mean shared-clone rates roughly 0.89 and correlation coefficients above 0.95.

A constant-region primer and ProtoScript II reverse transcriptase were used to reverse-transcribe TCRbeta-specific cDNA from around 540 ng total RNA. Three nested multiplex PCR rounds, following a slightly modified ARM-PCR procedure, were used to build the TCRbeta libraries. The first two PCR rounds used multiplex TRBV1-TRBV30 forward primers with a Cbeta reverse primer, each for about 10 cycles. A final 25-cycle PCR with Deep VentR polymerase added sample barcodes and Illumina adapters. Before sequencing, amplicons of 200-500 bp were gel-purified using a QIAquick gel extraction kit. An Illumina HiSeq 2500 was used to sequence the TCRbeta amplicons, generating 250-bp paired-end reads. On the authors' methods: Quality trimming of reads was performed with Trimmomatic v0.33, and paired reads were merged with FLASH v1.2.11 so that full CDR3 sequences could be recovered. V, D and J germline segments were assigned to the rearranged TCRbeta sequences by MiGEC v1.2.1b. Clonotype statistics, along with Shannon-Wiener diversity indices, were calculated using VDJtools v1.0.0. To reduce sampling bias, subsequent analyses other than the diversity analysis used only the 250 most abundant clonotypes in each sample. TCRdb trimmed public reads at Q25 via fastp, called clones via MiXCR and kept in-frame beta chains. Each CDR3 protein gets just one entry, which takes the most common genes and DNA from the rows behind it. The V and J calls and clone size come from TCRdb's table, not from the authors' own analysis. For this sample there are about 330,000 distinct CDR3 sequences; around 60% appear just once. The top ten constitute about 6% of the sample.

Paper-wide results and their limitations: Pairs of tumor regions showed greater repertoire overlap (mean around 35%) than tumor-adjacent pairs (approximately 17%) or tumor-blood pairs (roughly 15%), which is consistent with antigen-driven expansion. Because the samples were bulk and unsorted, CD4+ and CD8+ T cell repertoires could not be compared. The study included only five patients, and the authors note findings should be validated in a larger study. Because only the TCR beta chain was sequenced and unpaired alpha chains were not captured, true repertoire diversity is likely underestimated. Compared with blood, tumors had a significantly larger share of the repertoire taken up by the top 250 clones (p = 0.039).

The rearrangement joined TRBV13 to TRBJ2-1; too little of a D gene remains to name it. The sample was peripheral blood. The sequence came from a man aged 40-49 years with primary liver carcinoma and hepatitis B virus infection. The bases are TGTGCCAGCGGTACCCTAAGCGAGAGCTCCTACAATGAGCAGTTCTTC. This translates into CASGTLSESSYNEQFF.